These T cell receptor beta chains were read from a single sample in a study of cytomegalovirus exposure and HLA in healthy donors. Clones were sequenced by immunoSEQ multiplex PCR, and TCRdb holds only the in-frame ones, with some missing. The sample lists 42,000 or so clones; 45% to 65% were seen once. Material for sequencing was PBMCs. The receptors shown here come from a human donor in good health. CDR3s include the opening cysteine and the closing phenylalanine or tryptophan. D genes are given only for firm matches. Clone sizes are given selectively: once, few, many, or a class where the clone is expanded.

CDR3aa,CDR3nt,j_gene,d_gene,abundance,v_gene
CAWRGTHEELFF,TGTGCCTGGAGGGGGACACACGAGGAGCTGTTTTTT,TRBJ2-2,-,-,TRBV30
CASSRLVGLAGNEQFF,TGCGCCAGCAGCCGATTGGTGGGACTAGCGGGGAATGAGCAGTTCTTC,TRBJ2-1,TRBD2,few,TRBV23-1
CASSEQGARETQYF,TGTGCCAGCAGCGAACAGGGGGCGCGGGAGACCCAGTACTTC,TRBJ2-5,TRBD1,-,TRBV7-2
CASSRGRLDTDTQYF,TGTGCCAGCAGCCGAGGGAGACTCGACACAGATACGCAGTATTTT,TRBJ2-3,-,few,TRBV7-3
CASSLSGNQETQYF,TGTGCCAGCAGCCTAAGCGGGAACCAAGAGACCCAGTACTTC,TRBJ2-5,TRBD2,-,TRBV7-3
CASSLERFGQTQYF,TGTGCCAGCAGCCTAGAGCGGTTCGGGCAGACCCAGTACTTC,TRBJ2-5,-,-,TRBV7-6
CASTSGQGLLRETQYF,TGTGCCAGTACCTCGGGACAGGGCTTGCTTAGAGAGACCCAGTACTTC,TRBJ2-5,TRBD1,-,TRBV19
CASSVGQHSNQPQHF,TGTGCCAGCAGTGTGGGACAGCATAGCAATCAGCCCCAGCATTTT,TRBJ1-5,TRBD1,-,TRBV2
CASRSTGGGNQPQHF,TGTGCCAGCAGGTCGACAGGGGGCGGCAATCAGCCCCAGCATTTT,TRBJ1-5,TRBD1,-,TRBV6-5
CASRTRRGGTYEQYF,TGTGCCAGCAGAACTCGACGGGGGGGAACCTACGAGCAGTACTTC,TRBJ2-7,TRBD2,-,TRBV6-1
CASSQVLAGGRYQETQYF,TGCGCCAGCAGCCAAGTTCTAGCGGGGGGCAGGTACCAAGAGACCCAGTACTTC,TRBJ2-5,TRBD2,-,TRBV4-1
CASSHDTGLNTIYF,TGCGCCAGCAGCCACGACACAGGGCTAAACACCATATATTTT,TRBJ1-3,-,-,TRBV4-3
CASSQGQDTGELFF,TGTGCCAGCAGCCAGGGACAGGACACCGGGGAGCTGTTTTTT,TRBJ2-2,TRBD1,-,TRBV5-4
CASSQDSEETQYF,TGCGCCAGCAGCCAGGACAGCGAAGAGACCCAGTACTTC,TRBJ2-5,-,-,TRBV4-3
CSVRRKGVNTEAFF,TGCAGCGTCCGACGTAAAGGGGTTAACACTGAAGCTTTCTTT,TRBJ1-1,-,-,TRBV29-1
CASSQQTGVNSYGYTF,TGCGCCAGCAGCCAACAGACAGGGGTAAATAGCTATGGCTACACCTTC,TRBJ1-2,TRBD1,-,TRBV4-3
CASSQGAGTGNTIYF,TGTGCCAGCAGCCAAGGAGCAGGTACTGGAAACACCATATATTTT,TRBJ1-3,-,few,TRBV4-2
CASSPGSPRGETQYF,TGTGCCAGCTCACCGGGTTCACCCCGCGGGGAGACCCAGTACTTC,TRBJ2-5,-,-,TRBV18
CASSEGTSGRLGQFF,TGTGCCAGCAGTGAAGGGACTAGCGGGAGGTTAGGGCAGTTCTTC,TRBJ2-1,TRBD2,-,TRBV6-1
CASSQDLASGSREQYF,TGTGCCAGCAGCCAAGATCTGGCTAGCGGGAGTCGCGAGCAGTACTTC,TRBJ2-7,TRBD2,-,TRBV4-2